This T cell receptor beta chain was sequenced for a study of shared clonotypes between healthy human individuals. Findings of the study overall: Rarefaction showed that sequencing of sorted subsets was incomplete (despite large depth). Naive subsets generally exceeded memory subsets in estimated richness.

Genomic DNA of each subset was evenly split across several immunoSEQ plates. The assay was immunoSEQ multiplex PCR, and TCRdb's table has in-frame clones only and misses some. This table holds some 1 million clones, more than 65% found once. CDR1 is SGHDN and CDR2 is FVKESK in the germline V gene. Trimming left V 6 bases short and J 9 bases short, with 3 bases between. The CDR3 has 9 residues. Points on this clone: Antigen specificity is unknown.

Material for sequencing was memory CD4+ T cells sorted from blood. Subset: CD45RA-negative fraction. The TCR sequence derives from a man between 18 and 29 years old in good health. The chain combines TRBV14 with TRBJ1-3; no firm D call. The CDR3 here is CASRGTIYF. The CDR3 coding sequence is TGTGCCAGCAGAGGCACCATATATTTT.